The next 18 T cell receptor beta chains were all read from a single sample in a study of primary melanoma T cells and metastatic recurrence. Using immunoSEQ multiplex PCR, the repertoire was profiled, and TCRdb retains in-frame clones only, with some absent. The sample table includes dozens of clones. The specimen sequenced was melanoma tumor tissue. The source of these receptors is a human donor with melanoma.

The chain joins TRBV15 to TRBJ2-6, with a possible D match to TRBD2 (6 bases). CDR3 size: 18 residues. The germline V and J ends were trimmed by 2 bases and 0 bases, with 14 bases remaining between them. Germline V gives CDR1 LNHNV, CDR2 YYDKDF (reference sequence). CDR3 DNA: TGTGCCACCAGCAGAACATGGGGACTCATCTCTGGGGCCAACGTCCTGACTTTC. Amino acids: CATSRTWGLISGANVLTF. Based on the CDR3 plus reference TRBV15 and TRBJ2-6, the full variable domain is DAMVIQNPRYQVTQFGKPVTLSCSQTLNHNVMYWYQQKSSQAPKLLFHYYDKDFNNEADTPDNFQSRRPNTSFCFLDIRSPGLGDTAMYLCATSRTWGLISGANVLTFGAGSRLTVL.

V and J are TRBV28 and TRBJ2-1, with D perhaps TRBD2 (6 bases). V was shortened by 3 bases and J by 6 bases, with 18 bases between the two germline ends. CDR3 length: 16 residues. The germline CDR1 and CDR2 sequences are MDHEN and SYDVKM. The CDR3 region is CASSFQFQEGSNEQFF. The CDR3 DNA reads as TGTGCCAGCAGTTTTCAGTTCCAGGAGGGGTCCAATGAGCAGTTCTTC.

The rearrangement links TRBV19 to TRBJ2-7; 7 bases line up with TRBD2. Germline CDR1 is LNHDA and CDR2 is SQIVND (reference sequence). The CDR3 contains 15 residues. The V and J ends lost 3 bases and 4 bases, in that order; junction bases with no gene match: 9. The chain's CDR3 is CASSMGGLGLYEQYF. CDR3 nucleotides: TGTGCCAGTAGTATGGGTGGACTAGGTCTTTACGAGCAGTACTTC.

The chain joins TRBV19 to TRBJ2-7; TRBD2 matches at 7 bases. This CDR3 spans 13 amino acids. J lost 5 bases, V lost 9 bases, and 10 bases had no gene match. Germline CDR1 and CDR2: LNHDA and SQIVND (reference sequence). The CDR3 loop is CASRPAGKDEQYF. CDR3 nucleotides: TGTGCCAGCCGTCCAGCGGGAAAAGACGAGCAGTACTTC. Together with reference TRBV19 and TRBJ2-7, the CDR3 gives the full variable domain: DGGITQSPKYLFRKEGQNVTLSCEQNLNHDAMYWYRQDPGQGLRLIYYSQIVNDFQKGDIAEGYSVSREKKESFPLTVTSAQKNPTAFYLCASRPAGKDEQYFGPGTRLTVT.

The chain has TRBV19 and TRBJ2-5; possibly TRBD1 for D (5 bases). The CDR3 spans 18 residues. Trimming removed 0 bases at V and 2 bases at J, with 19 bases between. Germline-derived CDR1 and CDR2 are LNHDA and SQIVND (reference sequence). In nucleotides, the CDR3 is TGTGCCAGTAGTATAGATCCTCGTGGAAGGGGATCACAAGAGACCCAGTACTTC. It is translated as CASSIDPRGRGSQETQYF.

This rearrangement joins TRBV7-6 to TRBJ1-2; D might be TRBD1 (6 bases). Trimming stripped 5 bases from V and 7 bases from J, with 20 bases between. The CDR3 covers 15 residues. Germline V lookup: CDR1 SGHVS, CDR2 FNYEAQ. CDR3 region: CASSQDFSGAGGYTF. The CDR3 DNA reads as TGTGCCAGCAGCCAAGATTTTTCAGGGGCAGGTGGCTACACCTTC.

In its sample, this clone was seen once. The CDR3 sequence is CASTESGREAKQFF. CDR3 bases: TGCGCCAGCACAGAAAGCGGGAGAGAGGCTAAGCAGTTCTTC. V usage is TRBV10-2 and J usage is TRBJ2-1; 8 bases map to TRBD2. The J segment lost 11 bases and the V segment lost 7 bases, leaving 13 bases of the junction unmatched. The germline CDR1 and CDR2 sequences are WSHSY and SAAADI. The CDR3 runs 14 residues.

CDR3 sequence: CASDWTSGKYNEQFF. DNA of the CDR3: TGTGCCTCCGACTGGACTAGCGGGAAATACAATGAGCAGTTCTTC. The chain joins TRBV30 to TRBJ2-1; 12 positions agree with TRBD2. The CDR3 has 15 amino acids. CDR1 and CDR2 (germline): GTSNPN, SVGIG (reference sequence). With 7 bases clipped from V and 4 bases from J, the junction kept 8 bases outside the gene matches.

The chain uses TRBV11-3 and TRBJ1-2; 8 positions agree with TRBD1. From germline, CDR1 is SGHNT and CDR2 YENEEA. This CDR3 is 15 amino acids long. V trimming: 0 bases; J trimming: 8 bases; junction bases outside the gene matches: 8. The CDR3 spells CASSLDLTGGNGYTF. CDR3 nucleotide sequence: TGTGCCAGCAGCTTAGATTTAACAGGGGGGAACGGCTACACCTTC. The whole variable domain, remainder taken from reference TRBV11-3 and TRBJ1-2, is EAGVVQSPRYKIIEKKQPVAFWCNPISGHNTLYWYLQNLGQGPELLIRYENEEAVDDSQLPKDRFSAERLKGVDSTLKIQPAELGDSAVYLCASSLDLTGGNGYTFGSGTRLTVV.

On this clone itself: A junction end diverges from the germline sequence, so it may reflect a read error. V and J are TRBV14 and TRBJ2-3; D is perhaps TRBD1 (5 bases). CDR3 size: 15 residues. Germline V gene lookup returns CDR1 SGHDN and CDR2 FVKESK. This CDR3 is CTSSQHIPTADTQYF. DNA of the CDR3: TGTACCAGCAGCCAACACATCCCGACAGCAGATACGCAGTATTTT.

This chain connects TRBV29-1 to TRBJ2-7, with 8 bases fitting TRBD2. With 4 bases clipped from V and 2 bases from J, the junction kept 4 bases outside the gene matches. Germline lookup yields CDR1 SQVTM and CDR2 ANQGSEA. The CDR3 has 13 residues. The CDR3 protein is CSVVGGRTYEQYF. The CDR3, as DNA: TGCAGCGTTGTGGGCGGGAGGACCTACGAGCAGTACTTC.

The chain recombines TRBV29-1 with TRBJ2-7; D possibly corresponds to TRBD2 (6 bases). This CDR3 region has 13 residues. In germline, CDR1 is SQVTM, CDR2 ANQGSEA. Trimming cost V 4 bases and J 3 bases, with 13 bases left between them. This CDR3 is CSVGGEGLYEQYF. The DNA of the CDR3 is TGCAGCGTTGGGGGGGAAGGCCTCTACGAGCAGTACTTC.

The gene calls are TRBV18 and TRBJ2-5; perhaps TRBD2 as D (6 bases). The CDR3 sequence is 12 residues long. Trimming cost V 6 bases and J 5 bases, with 10 bases left between them. From germline, CDR1 is KGHSH and CDR2 LQKENI. As DNA, the CDR3 is TGTGCCAGCTCCCCTGCGGGGGAGACCCAGTACTTC. Its translation: CASSPAGETQYF.

The chain uses TRBV29-1 and TRBJ2-5; D not certain. Germline-derived CDR1 and CDR2 are SQVTM and ANQGSEA. This CDR3 region has 12 residues. V was cut by 4 bases and J by 2 bases, with 8 bases left in between. CDR3 amino acids: CSVGRAQETQYF. The CDR3 nucleotides are TGCAGCGTTGGTAGAGCGCAAGAGACCCAGTACTTC. The entire variable domain, with the rest obtained from reference TRBV29-1 and TRBJ2-5, is as follows: SAVISQKPSRDICQRGTSLTIQCQVDSQVTMMFWYRQQPGQSLTLIATANQGSEATYESGFVIDKFPISRPNLTFSTLTVSNMSPEDSSIYLCSVGRAQETQYFGPGTRLLVL.

Points on this clone: Mismatch with germline at one junction end may stem from a read error. This rearrangement joins TRBV6-8 to TRBJ2-5, with 10 bases aligning to TRBD1. This CDR3 is 14 amino acids long. Germline V CDR1 and CDR2: MNHGY, SAAAGT. CDR3: CAISRTGGTETQYF. CDR3 in DNA: TGTGCCATCAGTCGGACAGGGGGTACGGAGACCCAGTACTTC.

The chain combines TRBV18 with TRBJ1-1; TRBD1 might be the D (5 bases). Trimming cost V 3 bases and J 5 bases, with 10 bases left between them. CDR3 size: 13 residues. Germline lookup yields CDR1 KGHSH and CDR2 LQKENI. The CDR3 region has the DNA TGTGCCAGCTCACCGGAGGGGAGTACTGAAGCTTTCTTT. It translates to CASSPEGSTEAFF. Looking up the rest from reference TRBV18 and TRBJ1-1 gives the full variable domain: NAGVMQNPRHLVRRRGQEARLRCSPMKGHSHVYWYRQLPEEGLKFMVYLQKENIIDESGMPKERFSAEFPKEGPSILRIQQVVRGDSAAYFCASSPEGSTEAFFGQGTRLTVV.

The chain joins TRBV11-3 to TRBJ2-3; a possible D gene is TRBD2 (6 bases). This CDR3 comprises 14 residues. Germline CDR1 and CDR2: SGHNT and YENEEA. V was clipped by 5 bases and J by 6 bases, with 15 bases between them. The CDR3 is CASSPLGGVDTQYF. CDR3 DNA sequence: TGTGCCAGCAGCCCACTTGGAGGGGTTGATACGCAGTATTTT.

This clone occurred a few times. The J gene is TRBJ2-5, the V gene TRBV9, with D perhaps matching TRBD1 or TRBD2 (5 bases each). The V gene's germline CDR1 is SGDLS and CDR2 YYNGEE. Trimming took off 2 bases at V and 4 bases at J, with 12 bases between the two ends. CDR3 length: 14 residues. CDR3 coding DNA: TGTGCCAGCAGCGTCGGGGCCACACTAGAGACCCAGTACTTC. This encodes CASSVGATLETQYF.